This record looks at one T cell receptor beta chain sequence and its context. Its specificity is unknown. The sample belongs to a study of OX40 agonist ivuxolimab in advanced cancers. Overall study: Two patients with cutaneous melanoma and one with hepatocellular carcinoma, three in total, showed partial responses. Study results and caveats: At doses 0.1 to 3.0 mg/kg, CD4+ and CD8+ clones expanded.

V was cut by 6 bases and J by 3 bases, with 8 bases left in between. The germline V gene has CDR1 MRHNA and CDR2 SNTAGT. CDR3 length: 12 residues. Here immunoSEQ multiplex PCR was the method, and the copy in TCRdb shows in-frame clones only, minus some. Counted here are some 45,000 clones, about 86% occurring once; the ten biggest clones make up more than 13%. This clonotype was sampled from an adult with an advanced solid tumor such as melanoma, head and neck, liver or kidney cancer. Sequencing was performed on CD4+ or CD8+ T cells sorted from blood, taken in a trial of the OX40 agonist ivuxolimab. The chain is built from TRBV6-4 and TRBJ1-1; D is unresolved. The CDR3 DNA is TGTGCCAGCAGAGGGCTTGACACTGAAGCTTTCTTT. This gives the protein CASRGLDTEAFF.